These T cell receptor beta chains were read from a single sample in a study of T cell responses to AZD1222 COVID-19 vaccine. The method was immunoSEQ multiplex PCR; TCRdb's version includes in-frame clones alone and lacks a portion of them. The table includes about 140,000 clones, over 85% detected once. Sample: peripheral blood, taken on day 0 of MenACWY control vaccination. The source is an adult in good health. Each CDR3 is given with its conserved first and last residue. D genes are given only for firm matches. Expanded clones are given a class, and other clones once, few, many or no size at all.

V gene	J gene	clone size	D gene	CDR3 DNA	CDR3 protein
TRBV5-1	TRBJ2-3	once	NA	TGCGCCAGCAGCTCCTCCCCGGCCGGCGGAGATACGCAGTATTTT	CASSSSPAGGDTQYF
TRBV5-5	TRBJ1-5	once	NA	TGTGCCAGCAGCTCCCACGGCCCCGGCAGCAATCAGCCCCAGCATTTT	CASSSHGPGSNQPQHF
TRBV11-3	TRBJ2-2	once	NA	TGTGCCAGCAGCTTAGCTGGGGCCAGCACCGGGGAGCTGTTTTTT	CASSLAGASTGELFF
TRBV7-9	TRBJ1-3	NA	NA	TGTGCCAGCAGCAGCACCGGATCATACTCTGGAAACACCATATATTTT	CASSSTGSYSGNTIYF
TRBV7-9	TRBJ2-5	NA	TRBD2	TGTGCCAGCAGCTTCGGTACTAGCGGGCACGACTTC	CASSFGTSGHDF
TRBV6-4	TRBJ2-5	NA	NA	TGTGCCAGCAGCCAGGATACCCAAGAGACCCAGTACTTC	CASSQDTQETQYF
TRBV3-1/TRBV3-2	TRBJ1-2	NA	NA	TGTGCCAGCAGCCAAGAAGCAGGCGGCTACACCTTC	CASSQEAGGYTF
TRBV6-6	TRBJ1-5	NA	NA	TGTGCCAGCAGTTCCCCGGGACGGCCGGTCCAGCCCCAGCATTTT	CASSSPGRPVQPQHF
TRBV14	TRBJ2-7	NA	NA	TGTGCCAGCAGCCAAGAAGCCCGGCGGGACGAGCAGTACTTC	CASSQEARRDEQYF
TRBV27	TRBJ1-4	NA	NA	TGTGCCAGCAGCCGCATTTCGGGGCAAACTAATGAAAAACTGTTTTTT	CASSRISGQTNEKLFF
TRBV5-1	TRBJ2-3	NA	TRBD2	TGCGCCAGCAGCCCGGGACTAGCGGCCGATACGCAGTATTTT	CASSPGLAADTQYF
TRBV10-3	TRBJ1-1	NA	NA	TGTGCCATCAGGGACAGATCTAACACTGAAGCTTTCTTT	CAIRDRSNTEAFF
TRBV7-2	TRBJ1-1	NA	NA	TGTGCCAGCAGCTTAGATTTTGTGATTCGGGACACTGAAGCTTTCTTT	CASSLDFVIRDTEAFF
TRBV24-1	TRBJ2-1	NA	TRBD1	TGTGCCACCAGTGATTTGGGACAGGAGTACAATGAGCAGTTCTTC	CATSDLGQEYNEQFF
TRBV30	TRBJ1-6	NA	NA	TGTGCCTGGAGAAGGGAGACTGGATCACCCCTCCACTTT	CAWRRETGSPLHF
TRBV19	TRBJ1-2	NA	TRBD1	TGTGCCAGTAGTATCGGGACAGGGCTTAACTATGGCTACACCTTC	CASSIGTGLNYGYTF
TRBV6-5	TRBJ2-6	NA	NA	TGTGCCAGCAATCCCCTGGGCTCTGGGGCCAACGTCCTGACTTTC	CASNPLGSGANVLTF
TRBV7-2	TRBJ2-7	NA	TRBD1	TGTGCCAGCAGCCACCGGGACAGGGGCTACGAGCAGTACTTC	CASSHRDRGYEQYF
TRBV4-1	TRBJ2-1	NA	TRBD1	TGCGCCAGCAGCCAGGGACAGGGGGCGATTCTATCCTTCTTTGAGAATGAGCAGTTCTTC	CASSQGQGAILSFFENEQFF
TRBV6-5	TRBJ2-3	NA	NA	TGTGCCAGCAGTCAGACAGCCGGCAATATATATACGCAGTATTTT	CASSQTAGNIYTQYF
TRBV7-3	TRBJ1-1	NA	NA	TGTGCCAGCAGCTCGGTACCGAACACTGAAGCTTTCTTT	CASSSVPNTEAFF
TRBV18	TRBJ1-1	NA	NA	TGTGCCAGCTCACTCTGGACAGAGAACACTGAAGCTTTCTTT	CASSLWTENTEAFF
TRBV5-1	TRBJ1-1	NA	TRBD1	TGCGCCAGCAGCCTACCGGACAGGGCGAACACTGAAGCTTTCTTT	CASSLPDRANTEAFF
TRBV7-3	TRBJ1-2	once	NA	TGTGCCAGCAGCTTAGGGGCCTCATCGGGCTACACCTTC	CASSLGASSGYTF
TRBV15	TRBJ1-1	few	NA	TGTGCCACCAGCTCTAGGGCCCCCGGCGGGGGAGCTTTCTTT	CATSSRAPGGGAFF
TRBV5-6	TRBJ1-5	NA	TRBD1	TGTGCCAGCAGCGCGACAGGGAACGGCAATCAGCCCCAGCATTTT	CASSATGNGNQPQHF
TRBV7-2	TRBJ1-6	NA	NA	TGTGCCAGCAGCTTAATAGGGGGGACTGGGAATTCACCCCTCCACTTT	CASSLIGGTGNSPLHF
TRBV27	TRBJ1-2	NA	NA	TGTGCCAGCAGCGCCCGTGGATTAGTGGGAGTCTACACCTTC	CASSARGLVGVYTF
TRBV7-9	TRBJ2-3	once	NA	TGTGCCAGCAGCGCAGGGCGTGATACGCAGTATTTT	CASSAGRDTQYF
TRBV12-3/TRBV12-4	TRBJ1-5	NA	NA	TGTGCCAGCCGAGGACAGAGCAATCAGCCCCAGCATTTT	CASRGQSNQPQHF
TRBV28	TRBJ1-3	NA	NA	TGTGCCAGCTGTCGGACAGCTGGAAACACCATATATTTT	CASCRTAGNTIYF
TRBV18	TRBJ1-1	NA	NA	TGTGCCAGCTCTCCCGCGGGGACAAAGAACACTGAAGCTTTCTTT	CASSPAGTKNTEAFF
TRBV5-4	TRBJ2-1	once	NA	TGTGCCAGCAGCCCCATCGGGGCGGAGCAGTTCTTC	CASSPIGAEQFF
TRBV6-5	TRBJ1-2	NA	TRBD1	TGTGCCAGCAGTTACTCGGGACAGCTCTATGGCTACACCTTC	CASSYSGQLYGYTF
TRBV27	TRBJ2-1	NA	NA	TGTGCCAGCAGTTTATCCCCTTACAATGAGCAGTTCTTC	CASSLSPYNEQFF
TRBV5-1	TRBJ2-7	NA	NA	TGCGCCAGCAGCTTTGAACAGGGCGTCTTTGTCATAGAGCAGTACTTC	CASSFEQGVFVIEQYF
TRBV5-1	TRBJ2-3	NA	NA	TGCGCCAGCAGCTTGGCCATGGACATCACAGATACGCAGTATTTT	CASSLAMDITDTQYF
TRBV15	TRBJ2-1	NA	TRBD2	TGTGCCACCAGCAGAGAGGGAACTAGCGCCTACAATGAGCAGTTCTTC	CATSREGTSAYNEQFF
TRBV24-1	TRBJ1-3	NA	NA	TGTGCCACCGAGGATGGGCAGTCAAGGGGCGCCATATATTTT	CATEDGQSRGAIYF
TRBV4-2	TRBJ1-2	NA	NA	TGTGCCAGCAGCCAAGTGGACAACGGAGGAGATGGCTACACCTTC	CASSQVDNGGDGYTF
TRBV5-4	TRBJ1-2	NA	TRBD1	TGTGCCAGCAGTCAAAACAGGGGGCCTTATGGCTACACCTTC	CASSQNRGPYGYTF
TRBV2	TRBJ1-5	NA	NA	TGTGCCAGCAGTGAAACAGGGAGGAGTCAGCCCCAGCATTTT	CASSETGRSQPQHF
TRBV7-3	TRBJ2-1	NA	NA	TGTGCCAGCAGCCCTACTAGTTCCTACAATGAGCAGTTCTTC	CASSPTSSYNEQFF
TRBV9	TRBJ2-1	few	NA	TGTGCCAGCAGCGTAGGTGTAACACTGAAGGGTGAACAGTTCTTC	CASSVGVTLKGEQFF
TRBV4-2	TRBJ1-1	few	TRBD1	TGTGCCAGCAGCTCGGAACAGGGGGGACGAAACACTGAAGCTTTCTTT	CASSSEQGGRNTEAFF
TRBV6-5	TRBJ2-7	once	NA	TGTGCCAGCAGCCCGACAGAGTCCTACGAGCAGTACTTC	CASSPTESYEQYF
TRBV10-3	TRBJ2-1	NA	NA	TGTGCCATCAGTGGAAGGCAGGGGGGGACCAATGAGCAGTTCTTC	CAISGRQGGTNEQFF
TRBV9	TRBJ1-4	NA	NA	TGTGCCAGCAGCCCCCGGACAGCAACTAATGAAAAACTGTTTTTT	CASSPRTATNEKLFF
TRBV4-1	TRBJ2-7	NA	TRBD1	TGCGCCAGCAGCCCGGGACAGGAGTACGAGCAGTACTTC	CASSPGQEYEQYF
TRBV9	TRBJ2-7	few	NA	TGTGCCAGCAGCGTAGGGGGCCTAGGGGCCTACGAGCAGTACTTC	CASSVGGLGAYEQYF
TRBV19	TRBJ2-7	NA	NA	TGTGCCAGTAGTGCAAACCTCGGGACTGGCTTTTACGAGCAGTACTTC	CASSANLGTGFYEQYF
TRBV5-6	TRBJ1-3	NA	NA	TGTGCCAGCACCATAGGACCCAGACAACAGGGCACCATATATTTT	CASTIGPRQQGTIYF